This TCR beta chain derives from a study of blood T cells in healthy people across ages. Findings and caveats of the study: Strong correlation existed between TCR beta diversity and naive T cell percentage.

Next came a second PCR, run for 7 to 11 cycles, which used a sample-barcoded 5' primer along with a J-beta primer mix. The template-switch adaptor was a 5' adaptor with 12 random nucleotides. It tagged each cDNA molecule. Each CDR3 protein is one row after TCRdb ran MiXCR on the 5' RACE reads. The sample lists about 1.8 million distinct CDR3 sequences; roughly 50% were seen once. Concerning this clonotype: Its antigen is undetermined.

Germline-derived CDR1 and CDR2 are SGHTA and FQGNSA. The CDR3 sequence is 15 residues long. V was clipped by 6 bases and J by 0 bases, with 13 bases between them. Specimen: blood. This chain uses TRBV7-2 with TRBJ2-3, with D maybe TRBD2 (6 bases). The sequence came from a woman in her forties in good health. The CDR3 bases are TGTGCCAGCAGTCAAACGGGGGTTAGCACAGATACGCAGTATTTT. Its translation: CASSQTGVSTDTQYF.